The 10 T cell receptor beta chains presented below share a single source sample, sequenced in a study of shared clonotypes between healthy human individuals (dated by TCRdb to 2018 to 2021). CD8 naive samples were CD45RO-negative cells positively selected for CCR7, giving a CD45RA+CCR7+ population that excluded TemRA cells. Receptor libraries were prepared by the immunoSEQ multiplex PCR assay. Sourced from immuneACCESS, this table was stored by TCRdb with only in-frame sequences that have V and J called. A share of the clones is absent; for the studies checked, an unresolved V gene accounts for under half, and the remainder has no known explanation. The sample table lists about 2.1 million clones, around 93% of them with a count of one. The ten largest clones add up to about 1.5% of the sample. Sequencing was performed on naive CD8+ T cells from PBMCs. The cell subset or site label corresponds to: CD45RA+CCR7+. The source is a man younger than 30 in good health. Some clones in this sample may be carry-over from other donors' samples.

The sample holds a few counts of this clone. This chain joins TRBV18 and TRBJ1-1; D call uncertain. This CDR3 region has 15 residues. Trimming stripped 5 bases from V and 4 bases from J, with 17 bases between. Germline V gives CDR1 KGHSH, CDR2 LQKENI. The CDR3 loop reads CASSDSAGLSTEAFF. The CDR3 DNA is TGTGCCAGCTCAGATTCAGCGGGATTGAGCACTGAAGCTTTCTTT.

Notes on this clone: One junction end does not reproduce the germline sequence, and a read error may be involved. This chain connects TRBV19 to TRBJ2-7, with TRBD1 matching over 9 bases. There are 15 residues in the CDR3. The germline V gene has CDR1 LNHDA and CDR2 SQIVND (reference sequence). In DNA, the CDR3 is TGTGCCGGTAGTTCCCCCGGGACAGGGAACCACGAGCAGTACTTC. Translation gives CAGSSPGTGNHEQYF.

This clone occurred a few times. The rearrangement joins TRBV29-1 to TRBJ2-2, with TRBD1 as a possible D gene (5 bases). The germline CDR1 and CDR2 sequences are SQVTM and ANQGSEA. The CDR3 totals 14 residues. With 3 bases removed from V and 2 bases from J, the gap between germline ends came to 10 bases. The CDR3 region is CSVDRQGNTGELFF. CDR3 sequence (DNA): TGCAGCGTTGATCGGCAGGGAAACACCGGGGAGCTGTTTTTT.

The genes are TRBV5-1 and TRBJ2-7, with 8 bases lining up with TRBD1. Germline values: CDR1 SGHRS, CDR2 YFSETQ. The V segment lost 5 bases and the J segment 7 bases; nucleotides outside the gene matches: 11. The CDR3 has 14 amino acids. CDR3 DNA sequence: TGCGCCAGCAGAGAAGCCCCAGGGGGCTTTGAGCAGTACTTC. Its protein is CASREAPGGFEQYF.

The chain couples TRBV6-5 to TRBJ1-1; D gene ambiguous. Trimming took off 0 bases at V and 4 bases at J, with 15 bases between the two ends. The CDR3 length is 16 residues. Germline loops: CDR1 MNHEY, CDR2 SVGAGI. The CDR3 loop reads CASSYSRPYRGTEAFF. The CDR3 nucleotides read TGTGCCAGCAGTTACTCCCGGCCTTACCGGGGCACTGAAGCTTTCTTT.

The chain uses TRBV5-6 and TRBJ1-5; the D gene is possibly TRBD1 (5 bases). CDR1 and CDR2 from the germline V gene are SGHDT and YYEEEE. The CDR3 sequence is 15 residues long. V was trimmed by 3 bases and J by 7 bases, leaving 17 bases between them. CDR3 in DNA: TGTGCCAGCAGCTCGTCCCGGGACGAAGGACAGCCCCAGCATTTT. Protein sequence: CASSSSRDEGQPQHF.

The table lists this clone with a count of one. Other DNA sequences within the sample encode an identical CDR3. The rearrangement links TRBV27 to TRBJ1-2; perhaps TRBD1 as D (5 bases). This CDR3 spans 14 amino acids. V was trimmed by 5 bases and J by 1 base, leaving 11 bases between them. Germline loops: CDR1 MNHEY, CDR2 SMNVEV (reference sequence). CDR3 nucleotide sequence: TGTGCCAGCAGTCCGCGAGGGGTTAACTATGGCTACACCTTC. Amino acid sequence: CASSPRGVNYGYTF.

The rearrangement joins TRBV6-5 to TRBJ2-7; 7 bases map to TRBD1. This CDR3 has 14 residues. V dropped 2 bases and J dropped 3; count of bases not matched to a gene: 4. The V gene's germline CDR1 is MNHEY and CDR2 SVGAGI. Here the CDR3 DNA reads TGTGCCAGCAGTTACGGGGACAGCGTCTACGAGCAGTACTTC. Protein: CASSYGDSVYEQYF.

This chain joins TRBV7-9 and TRBJ2-3; D may be TRBD2 (6 bases). Deletions cut 5 bases from V and 11 bases from J, with 14 bases between. The CDR3 loop spans 12 amino acids. CDR1 is SEHNR and CDR2 is FQNEAQ in the germline V gene (reference sequence). This CDR3 is CASSPADGGQYF. The CDR3 bases are TGTGCCAGCAGCCCCGCCGACGGGGGGCAGTATTTT.

The chain combines TRBV28 with TRBJ2-6; D may be TRBD1 (5 bases). V was pared by 2 bases and J by 0 bases, with 11 bases between. CDR3 length: 17 amino acids. CDR1 and CDR2 (germline): MDHEN, SYDVKM. The CDR3 DNA reads as TGTGCCAGCAGTTTAAGGGGTATAAGCTCTGGGGCCAACGTCCTGACTTTC. It is translated as CASSLRGISSGANVLTF. The variable domain in full, completed from reference TRBV28 and TRBJ2-6, reads DVKVTQSSRYLVKRTGEKVFLECVQDMDHENMFWYRQDPGLGLRLIYFSYDVKMKEKGDIPEGYSVSREKKERFSLILESASTNQTSMYLCASSLRGISSGANVLTFGAGSRLTVL.